Below are 24 T cell receptor beta chains sequenced from a single sample in a study of blood T cell repertoires in COVID-19. Assay used: immunoSEQ multiplex PCR; TCRdb lists only in-frame clones, some missing. The sample carries under 250,000 clones, approximately 83% recorded once. Sequencing was carried out using peripheral blood. These receptor sequences come from a man aged 50 to 59 with active or convalescent COVID-19.

The chain links TRBV7-2 to TRBJ2-1, with TRBD1 identical over 9 bases. Germline-derived CDR1 and CDR2 are SGHTA and FQGNSA. This CDR3 spans 13 amino acids. J lost 12 bases, V lost 4 bases, and 7 bases had no gene match. CDR3 DNA: TGTGCCAGCAGCTCACAGGGGGCAATGGTGCAGTTCTTC. Protein product: CASSSQGAMVQFF.

The rearrangement uses TRBV7-9 and TRBJ1-5, with 7 positions matching TRBD1. In germline, CDR1 is SEHNR, CDR2 FQNEAQ (reference sequence). J gave up 3 bases and V 7 bases, and 12 bases lay outside the gene matches. CDR3 length: 16 amino acids. The DNA for the CDR3 is TGTGCCAGCATCTCACCGGGACAGATCTTCAATCAGCCCCAGCATTTT. Protein product: CASISPGQIFNQPQHF.

This chain joins TRBV30 and TRBJ2-5, with 9 bases identical to TRBD2. CDR3 length: 15 residues. V was clipped by 2 bases and J by 7 bases; unmatched bases: 11. Germline V lookup: CDR1 GTSNPN, CDR2 SVGIG (reference sequence). For the CDR3, the DNA is TGTGCCTGGAGTTTTAGGGCGGGGGGGCCCGGGACCCAGTACTTC. Amino acids: CAWSFRAGGPGTQYF.

The chain carries TRBV7-9 and TRBJ1-1; TRBD1 matches 10 bases. This CDR3 spans 17 amino acids. The V and J ends lost 5 bases and 6 bases, in that order; junction bases with no gene match: 15. Per germline, CDR1 SEHNR and CDR2 FQNEAQ (reference sequence). This CDR3 reads CASSPPGQGPSGAEAFF. The CDR3 DNA reads TGTGCCAGCAGCCCCCCGGGACAGGGGCCCTCCGGAGCTGAAGCTTTCTTT.

This clone came up once. The chain employs TRBV10-3 and TRBJ2-7; D is possibly TRBD1 (5 bases). Germline lookup yields CDR1 ENHRY and CDR2 SYGVKD. Trimming shortened V by 4 bases and J by 6 bases, and 25 bases separated the two germline ends. This CDR3 has 17 residues. The CDR3 loop reads CAISGRTPMIGQPEQYF. CDR3 in DNA: TGTGCCATCAGTGGCAGGACCCCGATGATAGGACAACCCGAGCAGTACTTC.

The chain uses TRBV10-3 and TRBJ2-2, with D unresolved. Germline V gives CDR1 ENHRY, CDR2 SYGVKD. Between the trimmed V and J ends, which lost 10 bases and 1 base, there was a span of 13 bases. The CDR3 sequence is 14 residues long. CDR3 nucleotides: TGTGCCACTCTAGGTGGAGTGAACACCGGGGAGCTGTTTTTT. Residues: CATLGGVNTGELFF.

The genes are TRBV15 and TRBJ2-1; TRBD1 matches 7 bases. There are 15 residues in the CDR3. The ends lost 1 base at V and 8 bases at J; junction bases unmatched: 8. CDR1 and CDR2 (germline): LNHNV, YYDKDF (reference sequence). The CDR3 loop reads CATSRGQGETDEQFF. The CDR3 nucleotides are TGTGCCACCAGCAGAGGTCAGGGGGAGACGGATGAGCAGTTCTTC.

The chain joins TRBV27 to TRBJ1-2; the match to TRBD1 covers 8 bases. Germline CDR1 is MNHEY and CDR2 is SMNVEV (reference sequence). V shed 0 bases, J shed 4 bases, and the junction held 10 bases outside the gene matches. The CDR3 contains 17 residues. The CDR3 DNA follows: TGTGCCAGCAGTTTATCCTCAGGGGGCCAAGATCCCTATGGCTACACCTTC. Translated, it gives CASSLSSGGQDPYGYTF.

The chain combines TRBV13 with TRBJ1-3, with 7 positions matching TRBD1. Germline V gene lookup returns CDR1 PRHDT and CDR2 FYEKMQ (reference sequence). Germline trimming cut 2 bases from V and 4 bases from J; bases unmatched to any gene: 2. The CDR3 contains 14 residues. The CDR3 loop is CASSLIGGGNTIYF. The DNA of the CDR3 is TGTGCCAGCAGCTTAATAGGGGGCGGAAACACCATATATTTT.

The chain carries TRBV18 and TRBJ1-1; perhaps TRBD1 as D (6 bases). CDR1 is KGHSH, CDR2 LQKENI, per germline. V was trimmed by 6 bases and J by 1 base, leaving 9 bases between them. The CDR3 has 13 amino acids. The CDR3 reads CASSRGANTEAFF. The CDR3 DNA reads TGTGCCAGCTCTCGGGGGGCGAACACTGAAGCTTTCTTT.

Only a few counts were recorded for this clone. The gene calls are TRBV11-3 and TRBJ1-1; D possibly corresponds to TRBD1 (6 bases). Germline loops: CDR1 SGHNT, CDR2 YENEEA. The ends were cut back, 5 bases at V and 0 bases at J, with 10 bases in the middle. The CDR3 is 14 residues long. CDR3 residues: CASSARGMNTEAFF. CDR3 DNA: TGTGCCAGCAGCGCCAGGGGTATGAACACTGAAGCTTTCTTT.

The chain couples TRBV6-1 to TRBJ2-5; 7 bases are shared with TRBD2. The J segment lost 4 bases and the V segment lost 2 bases, leaving 10 bases of the junction unmatched. Germline assignment: CDR1 MNHNS and CDR2 SASEGT. The CDR3 contains 16 residues. CDR3 DNA: TGTGCCAGCAGTGAAACTAAAGCGGGGCCGGGAGAGACCCAGTACTTC. Protein sequence: CASSETKAGPGETQYF.

This clone was recorded only once. This chain connects TRBV27 to TRBJ2-1, with D possibly being TRBD2 (5 bases). Germline CDR1 reads MNHEY; CDR2 reads SMNVEV (reference sequence). The CDR3 is 17 residues long. V lost 3 bases to trimming and J lost 4 bases, with 19 bases between them. The CDR3 sequence: CASSFRDPPAIYNEQFF. Written as DNA, the CDR3 is TGTGCCAGCAGTTTCCGGGATCCACCTGCCATTTACAATGAGCAGTTCTTC.

The chain carries TRBV7-3 and TRBJ2-1; 8 bases are shared with TRBD2. With V trimmed by 5 bases and J by 6 bases, 9 bases remained unmatched. This CDR3 has 15 amino acids. In germline, CDR1 is SGHTA, CDR2 FQGTGA. The CDR3 DNA reads TGTGCCAGCAGCGGAAGACTAGCGAGGCGCAATGAGCAGTTCTTC. Residues: CASSGRLARRNEQFF.

V and J are TRBV5-1 and TRBJ2-1; 9 nucleotides agree with TRBD1. The junction had 8 bases not matched to a gene; V was cut back by 4 bases and J by 6 bases. Looked up from germline, CDR1 is SGHRS and CDR2 is YFSETQ. The length of the CDR3 is 15 residues. The CDR3 DNA reads as TGCGCCAGCAGCCTCCGGGACAGGGAAGGCAATGAGCAGTTCTTC. Protein: CASSLRDREGNEQFF.

The V call is TRBV2, the J call TRBJ1-5, with D uncertain. V was cut by 4 bases and J by 7 bases, with 11 bases left in between. The CDR3 runs 13 residues. Germline values: CDR1 SNHLY, CDR2 FYNNEI. The DNA of the CDR3 is TGTGCCAGCAGTGCCGATCCGGGACAGCCCCAGCATTTT. It specifies CASSADPGQPQHF.

This clone was seen just once. V gene TRBV19 combines with J gene TRBJ1-5; TRBD1 matches 9 bases. The trim removed 9 bases at V and 2 bases at J, leaving 5 bases unmatched. The CDR3 covers 14 residues. Germline V gene data show CDR1 as LNHDA and CDR2 as SQIVND (reference sequence). The CDR3 nucleotides read TGTGCCAGCAAGCGGACAGGGGGCAATCAGCCCCAGCATTTT. This encodes CASKRTGGNQPQHF.

The sample holds one count of this clone. The rearrangement links TRBV19 to TRBJ2-5, with 7 bases aligning to TRBD2. The germline CDR1 and CDR2 sequences are LNHDA and SQIVND (reference sequence). This CDR3 contains 14 residues. The V and J ends lost 5 bases and 0 bases, in that order; junction bases with no gene match: 3. This chain's CDR3 is CASSSRGDQETQYF. In DNA, the CDR3 is TGTGCCAGTAGTTCACGGGGGGACCAAGAGACCCAGTACTTC.

The chain carries TRBV6-2 or TRBV6-3 and TRBJ2-3; no firm D call. The CDR3 is made up of 15 amino acids. Germline V gene data show CDR1 as MNHEY and CDR2 as SVGEGT. Trimming left V 0 bases short and J 4 bases short, with 11 bases between. The CDR3 spells CASSYSARLPDTQYF. CDR3 nucleotide sequence: TGTGCCAGCAGTTACTCGGCCCGACTCCCAGATACGCAGTATTTT.

This chain joins TRBV3-1 (or the pseudogene TRBV3-2) and TRBJ2-5; D may be TRBD1 (6 bases). The CDR3 has 13 amino acids. With 5 bases removed from V and 2 bases from J, the gap between germline ends came to 9 bases. CDR1 is LGHDT, CDR2 YNNKEL, per germline (reference sequence). In nucleotides, the CDR3 is TGTGCCAGCAGCGTGGACAGACAAGAGACCCAGTACTTC. Translation: CASSVDRQETQYF.

The CDR3 nucleotides read TGTGCCAGCAGTGAATATGTGAGCAATCAGCCCCAGCATTTT. Translation: CASSEYVSNQPQHF. The chain joins TRBV6-1 to TRBJ1-5; D is undetermined. V was trimmed by 2 bases and J by 1 base, leaving 6 bases between them. The CDR3 spans 14 residues. Looked up from germline, CDR1 is MNHNS and CDR2 is SASEGT.

The rearrangement uses TRBV7-2 and TRBJ2-7, with 7 nucleotides matching TRBD2. After removal of 3 bases from V and 6 bases from J, the junction contained 11 bases not matched to a gene. The CDR3 has 15 amino acids. Looked up from germline, CDR1 is SGHTA and CDR2 is FQGNSA. The CDR3 DNA reads TGTGCCAGCAGCTTGCGTATCGGACTAGGTCCCGAGCAGTACTTC. It is translated as CASSLRIGLGPEQYF.

V is TRBV7-9 and J is TRBJ2-4, with 7 bases fitting TRBD1. The CDR3 length is 15 residues. Germline V gene sequence: CDR1 SEHNR, CDR2 FQNEAQ (reference sequence). V lost 5 bases and J lost 4; bases outside the gene matches: 8. The CDR3 DNA reads as TGTGCCAGCAGCGACACAGGGGATGGAAAAAACATTCAGTACTTC. Protein: CASSDTGDGKNIQYF.

V is TRBV14 and J is TRBJ2-7; D perhaps matches TRBD2 (5 bases). This CDR3 is 12 amino acids long. Trimming took 1 base from V and 4 from J, leaving 5 bases between them. CDR1 is SGHDN and CDR2 is FVKESK in the germline V gene. For the CDR3, the DNA is TGTGCCAGCAGCCAAGCGGGGTACGAGCAGTACTTC. Translating it yields CASSQAGYEQYF.